This T cell receptor beta chain was found in a study of OX40 agonist ivuxolimab in advanced cancers. Clones were read by immunoSEQ multiplex PCR, and TCRdb kept only the in-frame ones, dropping some. The data contain some 79,000 clones, around 90% of them singletons. CDR3 length equals 16 residues. Per the germline V gene, CDR1 is SGHDT and CDR2 is YYEEEE. Deletions cut 3 bases from V and 1 base from J, with 14 bases between. The sequences come from CD4+ or CD8+ T cells sorted from blood, collected in a trial of the OX40 agonist ivuxolimab. This clonotype originated in an adult with an advanced solid tumor such as melanoma, head and neck, liver or kidney cancer. The chain has TRBV5-6 and TRBJ2-4; tentative D call: TRBD2 (5 bases). DNA for the CDR3: TGTGCCAGCAGCTACCGGGCCCCGGGGGCCAAAAACATTCAGTACTTC. Protein sequence: CASSYRAPGAKNIQYF.